This T cell receptor (beta chain) was obtained from a study of tumor-infiltrating lymphocytes in localized non-small cell lung cancer. At the level of the study: Several tumor histologies, both smoking statuses, and some post-neoadjuvant chemotherapy samples were included. Each patient gave resected tumor and non-adjacent uninvolved lung tissue.

Method: immunoSEQ multiplex PCR; TCRdb's copy keeps in-frame clones and lacks some. The top ten clones hold roughly 7% of a sample with roughly 13,000 clones, 66% of them seen once. Study findings and constraints: Available tissue quantity limited TCR sequencing to a patient subset. Different pieces of the same tissue went to different assays, confounding technical variation with intratumor heterogeneity.

This clone was seen more than once but under ten times. Its target is not known. This CDR3 contains 11 residues. With 0 bases removed from V and 3 bases from J, the gap between germline ends came to 3 bases. CDR1 and CDR2 (germline): DFQATT, SNEGSKA (reference sequence). The clonotype originates from a human donor with non-small cell lung cancer. The V and J genes are TRBV20-1 and TRBJ2-7; D gene unclear. The sample consisted of lung tumor tissue. The CDR3: CSARDNYEQYF. As DNA, the CDR3 is TGCAGTGCTAGAGATAACTACGAGCAGTACTTC.